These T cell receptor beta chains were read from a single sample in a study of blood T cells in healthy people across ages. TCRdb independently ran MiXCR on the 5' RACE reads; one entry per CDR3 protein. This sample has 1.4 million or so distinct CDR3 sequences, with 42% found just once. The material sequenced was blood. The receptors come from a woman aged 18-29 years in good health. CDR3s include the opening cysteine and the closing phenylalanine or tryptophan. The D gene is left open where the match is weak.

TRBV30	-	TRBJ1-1	CAWSVNAEAFF
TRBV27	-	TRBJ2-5	CASSLWGARETQYF
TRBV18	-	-	CASSPSGLPETQYF
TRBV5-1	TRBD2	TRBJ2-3	CASRLAGESTDAQYF
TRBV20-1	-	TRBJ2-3	CSATRLDPSTDTQYF
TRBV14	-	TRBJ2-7	CASSQDFTVGSYEQYF
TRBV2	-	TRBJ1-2	CASIPVSAYGYTF
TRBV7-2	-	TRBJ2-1	CASSLNGLEYNEQFF
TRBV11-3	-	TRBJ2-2	CASSLVMNTGELFF
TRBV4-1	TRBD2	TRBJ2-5	CASSQDNGASGRETQYF
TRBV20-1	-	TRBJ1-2	CSLRPRLNYGYTF
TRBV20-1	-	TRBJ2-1	CSAPLAGLGLDEQFF
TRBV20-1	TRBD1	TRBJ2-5	CSATDRVLKTQYF
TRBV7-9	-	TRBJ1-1	CVSSVAGSTEAFF
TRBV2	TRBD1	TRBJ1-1	CASVITGDRGSNEAFF
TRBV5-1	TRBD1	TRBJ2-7	CASSSLPGQGIYEQYF
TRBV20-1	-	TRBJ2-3	CSARVLSVKDTQYF
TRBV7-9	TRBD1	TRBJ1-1	CASIGTGRAFF
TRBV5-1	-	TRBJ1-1	CASRTAMTTEAFF
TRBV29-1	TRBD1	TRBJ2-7	CSVRGQGDPYEQYF
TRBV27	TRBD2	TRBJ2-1	CASSSLPRTSAYNEQFF
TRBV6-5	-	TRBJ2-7	CASSRDWGYEQYF
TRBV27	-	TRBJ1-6	CASRGTPSPLHF
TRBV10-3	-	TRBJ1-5	CASTPHIAQPQHF
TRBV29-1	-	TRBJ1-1	CSVGTGGVNTEAFF
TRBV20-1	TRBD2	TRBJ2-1	CSGSPSGRVYNEQFF
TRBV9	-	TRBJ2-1	CASSVGWGSYNEQFF
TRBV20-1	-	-	CSAENMGTQYF
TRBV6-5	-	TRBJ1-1	CASRPDQGDTEAFF
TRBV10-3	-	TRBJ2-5	CAIGQQETQYF
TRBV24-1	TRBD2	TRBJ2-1	CATSDPPGLGICEQFF
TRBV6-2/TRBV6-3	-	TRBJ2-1	CASSYGNEQFF
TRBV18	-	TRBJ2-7	CASSPPPGLNEQYF
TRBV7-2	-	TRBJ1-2	CASSLEQGTGYTF
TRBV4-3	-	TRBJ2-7	CDSSRNGDRSYEQYF
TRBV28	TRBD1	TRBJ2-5	CAIQDRAQEQYF
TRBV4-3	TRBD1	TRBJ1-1	CASSQKGTANTEAFF
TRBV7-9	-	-	CASSVQEDYEQYF
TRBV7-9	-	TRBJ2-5	CASSSLTGSGEQYF
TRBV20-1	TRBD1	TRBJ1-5	CSARARQGYYWDQPQHF
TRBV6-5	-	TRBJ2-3	CASRFDRTDTQYF
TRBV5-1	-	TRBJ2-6	CASSMPVTGANVLTF
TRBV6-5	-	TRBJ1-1	CASSYSPAGADTEAFF
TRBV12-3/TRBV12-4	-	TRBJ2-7	CVSSWLRSYEQYF
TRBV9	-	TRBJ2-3	CASSVCNGLTDTQYF
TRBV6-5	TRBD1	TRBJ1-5	CASSSSTGAQPQHF
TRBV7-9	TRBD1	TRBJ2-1	CASSPTGVGYNEQFF
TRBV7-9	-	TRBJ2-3	CASSWTPWDTQYF
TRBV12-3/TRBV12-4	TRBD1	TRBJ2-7	CASTFRTGKSYEQYF
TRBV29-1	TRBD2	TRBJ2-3	CSVEKIAGGSDTQYF
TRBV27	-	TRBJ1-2	CASSLSGGSYGYTF
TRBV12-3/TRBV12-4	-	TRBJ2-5	CASSPPRRGLIRTQETQYF
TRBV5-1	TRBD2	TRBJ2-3	CASSSLAGREDTQYF
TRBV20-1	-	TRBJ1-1	CSARSGRVNTEAFF
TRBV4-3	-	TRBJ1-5	CASSQGMYDQPQHF
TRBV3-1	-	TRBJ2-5	CASSIKGTPWTQYF
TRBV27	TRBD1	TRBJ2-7	CASSIPGQGLSYEQYF
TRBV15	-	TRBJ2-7	CATSPEGYEQYF